One and the same sample provided the 3 T cell receptor beta chains below, sequenced in a study of cytomegalovirus exposure and HLA in healthy donors. The PCR made use of 60 Vbeta and 13 Jbeta primers. Method: immunoSEQ multiplex PCR; TCRdb's copy keeps in-frame clones and lacks some. The sample includes about 94,000 clones, 75% to 80% of them seen just once. Sequencing was carried out using PBMCs. These TCRs come from a woman aged 40 to 50 in good health and CMV-seronegative.

This clone was observed once. The junction and the germline gene differ at one end; a read error may be behind it. The V and J genes are TRBV7-7 and TRBJ2-7; TRBD1 is a possible D gene (6 bases). Germline CDR1 reads SSHAT; CDR2 reads FNYEAQ (reference sequence). The CDR3 runs 13 residues. The CDR3 DNA is TGTGCTAGCAGCCCTGGACAGCCGGCTGAGCAGTACTTC. Encoded protein: CASSPGQPAEQYF.

The chain links TRBV6-5 to TRBJ2-7, with a tentative D call TRBD1 (6 bases). This CDR3 has 14 residues. CDR1 is MNHEY, CDR2 SVGAGI, per germline. Trimming pared 2 bases from V and 4 bases from J, leaving 12 bases between. Here the CDR3 reads CASSYRRQGYEQYF. CDR3 nucleotide sequence: TGTGCCAGCAGTTACCGACGCCAGGGGTACGAGCAGTACTTC.

This clone is a singleton in its sample. V is TRBV5-8 and J is TRBJ1-4; D remains unclear. V was trimmed by 4 bases and J by 8 bases, leaving 15 bases between them. Germline assignment: CDR1 SGHTS and CDR2 YDEGEE. The length of the CDR3 is 14 residues. The CDR3 DNA reads TGTGCCAGCAGCCCTGACGGCAGGAGGGAAAAACTGTTTTTT. Translating it yields CASSPDGRREKLFF.